The 19 T cell receptor beta chains below all came from one sample that was sequenced in a study of blood T cell repertoires in COVID-19. Produced via immunoSEQ multiplex PCR; TCRdb's table is partial and in-frame only. Of some 110,000 clones listed, around 70% were seen once; the top ten hold approximately 6%. The sequenced sample consisted of peripheral blood. These receptors all stem from a man older than 75 with COVID-19, enrolled during active disease.

This chain joins TRBV29-1 and TRBJ2-7; perhaps TRBD2 as D (6 bases). This CDR3 has 14 amino acids. From germline, CDR1 is SQVTM and CDR2 ANQGSEA. The germline V and J ends were trimmed by 4 bases and 6 bases, with 19 bases remaining between them. CDR3 residues: CSVAQSPGVPEQYF. The DNA of the CDR3 is TGCAGCGTTGCGCAGAGCCCGGGAGTCCCCGAGCAGTACTTC.

This sequence joins TRBV28 and TRBJ2-7; the D gene is possibly TRBD2 (7 bases). The CDR3 is 17 residues long. V shed 4 bases and J shed 6 bases, with 25 bases lying between them. CDR1 is MDHEN, CDR2 SYDVKM, per germline. The CDR3 coding sequence is TGTGCCAGCAGTTCCCTCAGGGGAGGGGCCCGATGGGGCGAGCAGTACTTC. Translation gives CASSSLRGGARWGEQYF.

This clone was seen just once. The chain is built from TRBV7-9 and TRBJ1-1; D uncertain. The V end was cut by 6 bases, the J end by 7 bases, with 12 bases between. The CDR3 is 12 amino acids. Per the germline V gene, CDR1 is SEHNR and CDR2 is FQNEAQ (reference sequence). The CDR3 bases are TGTGCCAGCAGACGGGAGGTTTTTGAAGCTTTCTTT. It codes for CASRREVFEAFF. Together with reference TRBV7-9 and TRBJ1-1, the CDR3 gives the full variable domain: DTGVSQNPRHKITKRGQNVTFRCDPISEHNRLYWYRQTLGQGPEFLTYFQNEAQLEKSRLLSDRFSAERPKGSFSTLEIQRTEQGDSAMYLCASRREVFEAFFGQGTRLTVV.

The CDR3 DNA reads as TGTGCCATCAGCGAACAGGGCAGTCCCGAGCAGTACTTC. This translates into CAISEQGSPEQYF. The chain recombines TRBV10-3 with TRBJ2-7; possibly TRBD1 for D (6 bases). Germline V CDR1 and CDR2: ENHRY, SYGVKD. The ends were cut back, 6 bases at V and 6 bases at J, with 15 bases in the middle. There are 13 residues in the CDR3.

J is TRBJ2-7 and V is TRBV3-1 (or the pseudogene TRBV3-2), with TRBD1 identical over 7 bases. Germline V gives CDR1 LGHDT, CDR2 YNNKEL (reference sequence). J gave up 5 bases and V 0 bases, and 4 bases lay outside the gene matches. The CDR3 spans 14 residues. The CDR3 loop is CASSQELRGNEQYF. The DNA of the CDR3 is TGTGCCAGCAGCCAAGAGCTCAGGGGGAACGAGCAGTACTTC.

This chain joins TRBV19 and TRBJ2-1; 12 bases fit TRBD2. After removal of 5 bases from V and 7 bases from J, the junction contained 9 bases not matched to a gene. The CDR3 extends over 16 amino acids. CDR1 and CDR2 from the germline V gene are LNHDA and SQIVND (reference sequence). CDR3 protein: CASSAWTSGDGNEQFF. In DNA, the CDR3 is TGTGCCAGTAGTGCCTGGACTAGCGGGGATGGAAATGAGCAGTTCTTC.

The rearrangement joins TRBV25-1 to TRBJ2-5; D perhaps matches TRBD2 (6 bases). CDR3 length equals 16 residues. V was trimmed by 1 base and J by 2 bases, leaving 14 bases between them. Per germline, CDR1 MGHDK and CDR2 SYGVNS. CDR3 nucleotide sequence: TGTGCCAGCAGTGAATTCGCATTTGCGGGGCAAGAGACCCAGTACTTC. Amino acids: CASSEFAFAGQETQYF.

V gene TRBV19 combines with J gene TRBJ1-2, with D maybe TRBD1 (6 bases). Germline V gene data show CDR1 as LNHDA and CDR2 as SQIVND (reference sequence). The V and J ends lost 4 bases and 4 bases respectively, with 19 bases between them. CDR3 length equals 16 residues. Here the CDR3 DNA reads TGTGCCAGTAGTAACCCTTTAACAGGGCGCGTCTATGGCTACACCTTC. This encodes CASSNPLTGRVYGYTF.

The chain joins TRBV3-1 (or the pseudogene TRBV3-2) to TRBJ2-1; TRBD2 matches 11 bases. V shed 7 bases, J shed 7 bases, and the junction held 12 bases outside the gene matches. CDR3 length: 16 residues. CDR1 is LGHDT, CDR2 YNNKEL, per germline (reference sequence). The CDR3 protein is CASTGTSGVDGNEQFF. The CDR3 region has the DNA TGTGCCAGCACCGGGACTAGCGGAGTCGACGGGAATGAGCAGTTCTTC.

The chain couples TRBV28 to TRBJ1-2; the D is unclear. Trimming stripped 3 bases from V and 4 bases from J, with 12 bases between. The CDR3 loop spans 14 amino acids. Per the germline V gene, CDR1 is MDHEN and CDR2 is SYDVKM. CDR3 region: CASSFHPAGYGYTF. CDR3 DNA sequence: TGTGCCAGCAGTTTCCATCCTGCGGGCTATGGCTACACCTTC.

J is TRBJ2-1 and V is TRBV2; D gene unclear. The CDR3 is 13 residues long. Germline CDR1 is SNHLY and CDR2 is FYNNEI. V was pared by 7 bases and J by 8 bases, with 15 bases between. CDR3 loop: CASMVRRDHEQFF. The CDR3 DNA reads TGTGCCAGCATGGTGAGGCGTGATCATGAGCAGTTCTTC.

This clone has more than one count but fewer than ten. The chain recombines TRBV11-2 with TRBJ1-1; 9 bases fit TRBD1. The CDR3 covers 14 residues. Trimming removed 3 bases from V and 4 bases from J; junction bases left unmatched: 3. Germline CDR1 SGHAT, CDR2 FQNNGV. CDR3 coding DNA: TGTGCCAGCAGCTTCGACAGGGGGGGCACTGAAGCTTTCTTT. Residues: CASSFDRGGTEAFF.

The CDR3, as DNA: TGTGCCAGCACCGCTTACAGGGGGCTTGGCTACACCTTC. Protein sequence: CASTAYRGLGYTF. The chain uses TRBV28 and TRBJ1-2, with TRBD1 matching over 9 bases. The CDR3 is 13 residues long. V was pared by 7 bases and J by 7 bases, with 7 bases of the junction left unmatched. Germline V gives CDR1 MDHEN, CDR2 SYDVKM.

At least ten counts were recorded for this clone. J is TRBJ1-5 and V is TRBV5-1; D gene unclear. The CDR3 runs to 15 residues. From germline, CDR1 is SGHRS and CDR2 YFSETQ. V was cut by 0 bases and J by 6 bases, with 13 bases left in between. The CDR3 sequence: CASSLGEGPGQPQHF. DNA of the CDR3: TGCGCCAGCAGCTTGGGGGAGGGCCCGGGTCAGCCCCAGCATTTT. The full variable domain, in which reference TRBV5-1 and TRBJ1-5 provide the parts outside the CDR3, is KAGVTQTPRYLIKTRGQQVTLSCSPISGHRSVSWYQQTPGQGLQFLFEYFSETQRNKGNFPGRFSGRQFSNSRSEMNVSTLELGDSALYLCASSLGEGPGQPQHFGDGTRLSIL.

The chain couples TRBV28 to TRBJ2-7, with 7 bases fitting TRBD2. CDR1 is MDHEN and CDR2 is SYDVKM in the germline V gene. CDR3 length equals 12 residues. Trimming took 8 bases from V and 6 from J; bases not matched to a gene: 7. The DNA for the CDR3 is TGTGCCAGCTGGGGGAGGGCCGGCGAGCAGTACTTC. The encoded protein is CASWGRAGEQYF.

V is TRBV5-5 and J is TRBJ2-2; no definite D call. Germline values: CDR1 SGHKS, CDR2 YYEKEE (reference sequence). Trimming stripped 0 bases from V and 1 base from J, with 4 bases between. This CDR3 contains 14 residues. CDR3 amino acids: CASSLVQNTGELFF. CDR3 bases: TGTGCCAGCAGCTTGGTACAGAACACCGGGGAGCTGTTTTTT.

With regard to this clone: The conserved phenylalanine or tryptophan normally closing the CDR3 is absent here, so this likely arose from a read error. The DNA is omitted, as the CDR3 cannot be located on it reliably, and the CDR3 follows TCRdb's listing. V and J are TRBV7-2 and TRBJ2-7; TRBD1, the table's D call, was not compared with the DNA. Germline V gene lookup returns CDR1 SGHTA and CDR2 FQGNSA. The CDR3 contains 8 residues when both ends are counted. The CDR3 protein is CASSLAHT.

The rearrangement links TRBV9 to TRBJ1-5; 7 bases are shared with TRBD1. Germline V gene sequence: CDR1 SGDLS, CDR2 YYNGEE. J was trimmed by 2 bases and V by 3 bases; bases with no gene match: 5. The CDR3 covers 15 residues. DNA for the CDR3: TGTGCCAGCAGCGAAGGGGGCGGAGGCAATCAGCCCCAGCATTTT. Protein: CASSEGGGGNQPQHF.

The rearrangement uses TRBV6-5 and TRBJ2-2; 10 bases are a match to TRBD2. This CDR3 comprises 16 residues. V trimming: 2 bases; J trimming: 4 bases; junction bases outside the gene matches: 4. The germline CDR1 and CDR2 sequences are MNHEY and SVGAGI. CDR3 nucleotide sequence: TGTGCCAGCAGTTACCTCCTAGCGGGAGCCACCGGGGAGCTGTTTTTT. Translating it yields CASSYLLAGATGELFF.